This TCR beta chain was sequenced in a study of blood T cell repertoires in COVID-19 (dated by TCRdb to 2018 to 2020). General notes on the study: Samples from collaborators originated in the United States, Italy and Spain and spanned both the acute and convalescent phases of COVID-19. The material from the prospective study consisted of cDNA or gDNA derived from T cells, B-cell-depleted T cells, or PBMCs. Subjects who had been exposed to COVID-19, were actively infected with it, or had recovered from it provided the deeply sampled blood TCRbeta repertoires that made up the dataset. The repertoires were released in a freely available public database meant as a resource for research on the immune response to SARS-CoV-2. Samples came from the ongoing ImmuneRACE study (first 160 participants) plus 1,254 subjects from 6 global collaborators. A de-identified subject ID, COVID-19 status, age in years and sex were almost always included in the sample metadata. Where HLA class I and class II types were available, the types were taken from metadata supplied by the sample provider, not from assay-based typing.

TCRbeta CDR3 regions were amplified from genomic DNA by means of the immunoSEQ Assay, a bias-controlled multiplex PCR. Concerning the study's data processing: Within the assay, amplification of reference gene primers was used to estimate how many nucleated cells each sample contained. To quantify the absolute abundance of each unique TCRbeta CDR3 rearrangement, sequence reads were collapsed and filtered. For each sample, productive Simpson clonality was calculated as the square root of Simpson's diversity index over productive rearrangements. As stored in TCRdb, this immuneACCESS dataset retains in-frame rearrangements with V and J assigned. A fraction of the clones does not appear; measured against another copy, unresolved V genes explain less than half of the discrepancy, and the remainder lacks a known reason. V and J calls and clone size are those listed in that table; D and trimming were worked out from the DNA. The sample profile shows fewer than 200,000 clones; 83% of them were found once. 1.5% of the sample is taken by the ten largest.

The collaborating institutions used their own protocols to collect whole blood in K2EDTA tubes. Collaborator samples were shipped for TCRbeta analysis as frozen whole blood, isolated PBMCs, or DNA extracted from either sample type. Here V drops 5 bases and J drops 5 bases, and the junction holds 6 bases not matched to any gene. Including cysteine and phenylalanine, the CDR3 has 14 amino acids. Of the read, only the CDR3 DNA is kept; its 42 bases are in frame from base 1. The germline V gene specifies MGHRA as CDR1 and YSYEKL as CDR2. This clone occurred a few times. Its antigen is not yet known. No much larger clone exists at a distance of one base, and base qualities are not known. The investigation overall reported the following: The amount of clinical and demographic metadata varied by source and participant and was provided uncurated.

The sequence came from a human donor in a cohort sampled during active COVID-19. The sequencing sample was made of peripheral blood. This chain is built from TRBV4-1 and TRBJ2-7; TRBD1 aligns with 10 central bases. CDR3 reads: CASSTRDRGNEQYF. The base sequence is TGCGCCAGCAGCACCCGGGACAGGGGAAACGAGCAGTACTTC.